Listed below are T cell receptor beta chains from one sample, sequenced in a study of identical twins. TCRdb fed the 5' RACE reads into MiXCR, producing one record per CDR3 protein. The sample yields about 790,000 distinct CDR3 sequences, 15% to 20% seen once. These data were likewise used in another study, on T cells expressing NK-cell markers.

The sample was PBMCs. The receptors were gathered from a woman younger than 35 in good health. CDR3s include the opening cysteine and the closing phenylalanine or tryptophan. Each record gives: clone size, J gene, V gene, D gene, CDR3 protein, CDR3 DNA. D genes are given only for firm matches. Part of the rows lack a size; the others show once, few, many or a class for expanded clones.

>NA|TRBJ1-1|TRBV27|NA
CASSKQNTEAFF
TGTGCCAGCAGTAAACAGAACACTGAAGCTTTCTTT
>few|TRBJ2-7|TRBV10-1|TRBD2
CASSESRAGGKYEQYF
TGCGCCAGCAGTGAGTCAAGGGCGGGAGGTAAATACGAGCAGTACTTC
>few|TRBJ2-7|TRBV10-3|TRBD2
CAISSGTRWNEQYF
TGTGCCATCAGTTCCGGGACTAGGTGGAACGAGCAGTACTTC
>few|TRBJ2-7|TRBV12-3/TRBV12-4|NA
CASSLAFLGTFSYEQYF
TGTGCCAGCAGTTTAGCATTTTTGGGGACATTCTCCTACGAGCAGTACTTC
>few|TRBJ2-7|TRBV21-1|NA
CASCTRICEQYF
TGTGCCAGCTGTACTAGAATTTGCGAGCAGTACTTC
>few|TRBJ2-5|TRBV6-1|TRBD1
CASSRSRQGMETQYF
TGTGCCAGCAGTCGATCCCGACAGGGGATGGAGACCCAGTACTTC
>few|TRBJ2-7|TRBV7-9|TRBD2
CASSPIAGGYEQYF
TGTGCCAGCAGCCCAATAGCGGGTGGCTACGAGCAGTACTTC
>few|TRBJ1-2|TRBV12-3/TRBV12-4|NA
CASSETYRFYGYTF
TGTGCCAGCAGCGAGACCTACCGGTTCTATGGCTACACCTTC
>NA|TRBJ2-3|TRBV10-3|TRBD2
CALRGAGADRQYF
TGTGCCTTGCGGGGGGCCGGGGCAGATAGGCAGTATTTT
>NA|TRBJ2-7|TRBV5-1|NA
CASSRDRDGEQYF
TGCGCCAGCAGCCGGGACCGGGACGGCGAGCAGTACTTC
>few|TRBJ1-1|TRBV18|TRBD1
CASSRISGTGGSKNTEAFF
TGTGCCAGCTCACGAATTTCCGGGACAGGGGGGTCAAAGAACACTGAAGCTTTCTTT
>NA|TRBJ1-2|TRBV10-3|NA
CAISERQGYTF
TGTGCCATCAGTGAGCGGCAGGGCTACACCTTC
>NA|TRBJ2-3|TRBV27|TRBD1
CASSLVSQGIKNTQYF
TGTGCCAGCAGCCTAGTATCACAGGGGATCAAAAATACGCAGTATTTT
>NA|TRBJ2-1|TRBV20-1|NA
CSARSRGSYNEQFF
TGCAGTGCAAGAAGCAGGGGCTCCTACAATGAGCAGTTCTTC
>many|TRBJ2-5|TRBV5-1|NA
CASSLARRETQYF
TGCGCCAGCAGCTTGGCCCGTCGGGAGACCCAGTACTTC
>few|TRBJ2-3|TRBV6-4|NA
CASRDSGADTQYF
TGTGCCAGCAGGGACTCTGGTGCAGATACGCAGTATTTT
>many|TRBJ1-1|TRBV5-5|TRBD1
CASYPRTGRNTEAFF
TGTGCCAGCTACCCCAGGACAGGGCGGAACACTGAAGCTTTCTTT
>few|TRBJ2-7|TRBV20-1|NA
CSAKPTSPAYEQYF
TGCAGTGCTAAACCGACTAGTCCGGCCTACGAGCAGTACTTC